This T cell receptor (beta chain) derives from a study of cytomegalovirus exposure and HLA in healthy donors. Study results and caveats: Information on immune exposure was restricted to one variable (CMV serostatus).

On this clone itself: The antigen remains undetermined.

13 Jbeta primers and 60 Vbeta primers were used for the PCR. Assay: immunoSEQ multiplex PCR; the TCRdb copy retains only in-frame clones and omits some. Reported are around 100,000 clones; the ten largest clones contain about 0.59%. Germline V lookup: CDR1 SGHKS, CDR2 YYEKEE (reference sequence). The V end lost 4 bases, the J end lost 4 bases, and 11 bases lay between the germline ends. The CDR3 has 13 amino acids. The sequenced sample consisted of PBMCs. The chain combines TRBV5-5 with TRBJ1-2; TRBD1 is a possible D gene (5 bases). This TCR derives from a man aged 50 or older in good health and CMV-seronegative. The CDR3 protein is CASSRGDAYGYTF. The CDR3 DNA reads TGTGCCAGCAGCCGGGGGGACGCCTATGGCTACACCTTC.